This T cell receptor beta chain was sequenced in a study of T cells in Graves' hyperthyroidism and ophthalmopathy. The CDR3 regions of TCR beta were amplified from RNA transcripts. With the HTBI primer set, the TCR CDR3 went through a first round of RT-PCR. TCRdb reprocessed the multiplex PCR reads via MiXCR and lists one record per CDR3 protein. The profile shows some 380,000 distinct CDR3 sequences, about 13% of them singletons. V shed 2 bases and J shed 5 bases, with 14 bases lying between them. The length of the CDR3 is 15 residues. CDR1 KGHSH and CDR2 LQKENI come from the germline V gene. The study left out patients who had uncontrolled infection, other autoimmune disease, pregnancy or lactation.

The rearrangement links TRBV18 to TRBJ2-3; possibly TRBD1 or TRBD2 for D (5 bases each). Sequencing was carried out using blood. The TCR was taken from a young man with Graves' hyperthyroidism that later progressed to Graves' ophthalmopathy. CDR3 protein: CASSPLGDVRDTQYF. The DNA of the CDR3 is TGTGCCAGCTCACCATTAGGGGACGTTAGAGATACGCAGTATTTT.